This TCR beta chain was sequenced in a study of blood T cell repertoires in COVID-19 (dated by TCRdb to the early 2020s). Study-wide context: Collaborator samples came from the United States, Italy and Spain and covered acute and convalescent phases of COVID-19. The material from the prospective study consisted of cDNA or gDNA derived from T cells, B-cell-depleted T cells, or PBMCs. The dataset comprised deeply sampled blood TCRbeta repertoires from subjects exposed to, actively infected with, or recovered from COVID-19. The repertoires were released in a freely available public database intended as a resource for research on the immune response to SARS-CoV-2. Samples were obtained from the ongoing ImmuneRACE study (first 160 participants) and from over 1,000 subjects provided by 6 global collaborators. Where HLA class I and class II types were available, the types were taken from metadata supplied by the sample provider, not from assay-based typing. Sample metadata almost always included a de-identified subject ID, COVID-19 status, age in years and sex. What the research found in general, with its limitations: Clinical and demographic metadata were provided uncurated, with the amount varying by source and participant.

The collaborating institutions used their own protocols to collect whole blood in K2EDTA tubes. For TCRbeta analysis, collaborators shipped samples as frozen whole blood, isolated PBMCs, or DNA extracted from either of those sample types. This clone was picked up a small number of times. Its antigen is currently not known. No qualities accompany the bases; no much larger clone lies one base away. TCRbeta CDR3 regions were amplified from genomic DNA using the immunoSEQ Assay, a bias-controlled multiplex PCR. Under the source paper's analysis protocol: The number of nucleated cells in each sample was estimated by amplification of reference gene primers within the assay. Sequence reads were collapsed and filtered to measure the absolute abundance of every unique TCRbeta CDR3 rearrangement. For each sample, productive Simpson clonality was calculated by taking the square root of Simpson's diversity index across productive rearrangements. In its TCRdb copy, this immuneACCESS table keeps in-frame sequences only and misses some clones. Where compared with another copy, unresolved V genes explain less than half of these, and the others have no known cause. V, J and clone size were drawn from that table, and D and trimming were deduced from the DNA. The sample data list 150,000 to 190,000 clones, and 76% of these were observed just once. The top ten hold about 3.8% of the sample.

Material for sequencing was peripheral blood. The receptor was derived from a woman over 75 with acute or convalescent COVID-19.

The CDR3 protein: CASSRTRRIGELFF. The nucleotide sequence is given as TGTGCCAGCAGCCGGACTAGGCGGATCGGGGAGCTGTTTTTT. The chain was built from TRBV3-1 (or the pseudogene TRBV3-2) and TRBJ2-2, and 7 bases in between align with TRBD2. Trimming removed 4 bases from V and 7 bases from J; the gene matches leave 6 bases unexplained. CDR1 LGHDT and CDR2 YNNKEL were looked up in the germline V gene (reference sequence). Reading from cysteine to phenylalanine, the CDR3 counts 14 amino acids. Only the CDR3 portion is preserved as DNA: 42 bases, with reading frame beginning at the first base.